Shown below are 18 T cell receptor beta chains from a single sample sequenced in a study of breast tumors, draining lymph nodes, adjacent tissues. MiXCR was run by TCRdb on the multiplex PCR reads, yielding one entry per CDR3 protein. Of roughly 70,000 distinct CDR3 sequences in the sample, over 40% were seen once. Sequencing was done on a sample of breast tumor tissue. All receptors derive from a female donor with breast cancer. Some clones in this sample may be carry-over from other donors' samples.

This clonotype appeared many times. This may stem from a read error, because a much larger clone lies one nucleotide away. The rearrangement links TRBV20-1 to TRBJ2-7; the D gene is possibly TRBD2 (6 bases). V lost 1 base to trimming and J lost 2 bases, with 15 bases between them. This CDR3 spans 15 amino acids. The germline V gene encodes CDR1 DFQATT and CDR2 SNEGSKA (reference sequence). The CDR3 reads CSARAATGSAYEQYF. The CDR3, as DNA: TGCAGTGCTAGAGCCGCGACCGGGAGCGCCTACGAGCAGTACTTC.

The chain employs TRBV7-3 and TRBJ2-2; D ambiguous. Germline CDR1 SGHTA, CDR2 FQGTGA. CDR3 length equals 13 residues. The V gene lost 3 bases and the J gene lost 7 bases, with 9 bases spanning the gap. The CDR3 DNA sequence: TGTGCCAGCAGCTTGTTTGGGTTCGGGGAGCTGTTTTTT. It is translated as CASSLFGFGELFF.

This clonotype was detected a few times. This rearrangement joins TRBV4-3 to TRBJ1-2, with TRBD1 identical over 8 bases. Looked up from germline, CDR1 is LGHNA and CDR2 is YSLEER. This CDR3 is 16 amino acids long. Trimming removed 1 base from V and 7 bases from J; junction bases left unmatched: 11. CDR3 DNA: TGCGCCAGCAGCCAAGTGGTAACAGGGGGAATAGGTGGCTACACCTTC. Protein: CASSQVVTGGIGGYTF.

This clonotype came up many times. The chain has TRBV5-8 and TRBJ2-7, with 10 bases identical to TRBD2. Germline trimming cut 0 bases from V and 7 bases from J; bases unmatched to any gene: 7. The CDR3 runs to 15 residues. Germline V CDR1 and CDR2: SGHTS, YDEGEE. CDR3 loop: CASSLEIAGGEEQYF. CDR3 DNA: TGTGCCAGCAGCTTGGAGATAGCGGGAGGAGAAGAGCAGTACTTC.

The chain combines TRBV7-9 with TRBJ2-1; D remains ambiguous. The CDR3 runs 14 residues. The ends were cut back, 3 bases at V and 6 bases at J, with 12 bases in the middle. Germline V gene lookup returns CDR1 SEHNR and CDR2 FQNEAQ (reference sequence). CDR3 DNA sequence: TGTGCCAGCAGCTTCGAAACCCTTAGCAATGAGCAGTTCTTC. Translating gives CASSFETLSNEQFF.

The rearrangement links TRBV2 to TRBJ1-1; TRBD1 aligns across 9 bases. Germline V CDR1 and CDR2: SNHLY, FYNNEI. The CDR3 is 22 amino acids. Losses at the gene ends were 10 bases for V and 0 bases for J; bases not matched to a gene: 30. The CDR3 DNA is TGTGCCACCCTCAGGGGGACAGGGTACCTAAGGGGTTACCGCGCGATGAACACTGAAGCTTTCTTT. Translation: CATLRGTGYLRGYRAMNTEAFF. Full variable domain (missing parts from reference TRBV2 and TRBJ1-1): EPEVTQTPSHQVTQMGQEVILRCVPISNHLYFYWYRQILGQKVEFLVSFYNNEISEKSEIFDDQFSVERPDGSNFTLKIRSTKLEDSAMYFCATLRGTGYLRGYRAMNTEAFFGQGTRLTVV.

Ten or more counts support this clonotype. The chain uses TRBV5-4 and TRBJ1-4; D unclear. The V gene's germline CDR1 is SGHNT and CDR2 YYREEE (reference sequence). The CDR3 spans 14 residues. Trimming took off 3 bases at V and 9 bases at J, with 15 bases between the two ends. The CDR3 nucleotides are TGTGCCAGCAGCTCCCCGGGGTCTAGTCAAAAACTGTTTTTT. Encoded protein: CASSSPGSSQKLFF. Full variable domain (remainder filled in from reference TRBV5-4 and TRBJ1-4): ETGVTQSPTHLIKTRGQQVTLRCSSQSGHNTVSWYQQALGQGPQFIFQYYREEENGRGNFPPRFSGLQFPNYSSELNVNALELDDSALYLCASSSPGSSQKLFFGSGTQLSVL.

This clonotype was seen ten or more times. The chain carries TRBV29-1 and TRBJ2-7; tentatively, D is TRBD1 (5 bases). Trimming shortened V by 3 bases and J by 6 bases, and 18 bases separated the two germline ends. Germline CDR1 and CDR2: SQVTM and ANQGSEA. The CDR3 is 14 amino acids. The CDR3 here is CSVEVADKPSEQYF. The CDR3 coding sequence is TGCAGCGTTGAGGTTGCGGACAAACCTAGCGAGCAGTACTTC.

For this clonotype: This may be a read error, as it is one base from a much larger clone. The chain recombines TRBV20-1 with TRBJ1-2; no clear D gene. Per the germline V gene, CDR1 is DFQATT and CDR2 is SNEGSKA (reference sequence). The CDR3 runs 15 residues. Trimming removed 0 bases from V and 8 bases from J, with 19 bases in between. The CDR3 bases are TGCAGTGCTAGAGATTCAACGCCCCGCACTCGGGGCTACACCTTC. Translation: CSARDSTPRTRGYTF.

This clonotype has only a few counts. With a much larger clone just one base away, this may be a read error. The chain is built from TRBV20-1 and TRBJ2-1; tentative D call: TRBD2 (6 bases). Trimming stripped 1 base from V and 6 bases from J, with 16 bases between. Germline V gene sequence: CDR1 DFQATT, CDR2 SNEGSKA (reference sequence). This CDR3 region has 15 residues. Written as DNA, the CDR3 is TGCAGTGCTAGAGTGGCGGGATCTGCCTCCAATGAGCAGTTCTTC. Protein sequence: CSARVAGSASNEQFF.

This clonotype occurred a few times. V and J are TRBV6-4 and TRBJ1-5; D possibly corresponds to TRBD1 (6 bases). Per germline, CDR1 MRHNA and CDR2 SNTAGT. The length of the CDR3 is 18 residues. Trimming left V 5 bases short and J 3 bases short, with 23 bases between. The DNA for the CDR3 is TGTGCCAGCAGTCGGGGGCCCTGGGGGTTTGGGGCCAATCAGCCCCAGCATTTT. It codes for CASSRGPWGFGANQPQHF.

This clonotype was seen at least ten times. The V and J genes are TRBV14 and TRBJ1-2; perhaps TRBD1 as D (5 bases). Germline V lookup: CDR1 SGHDN, CDR2 FVKESK. Trimming took off 4 bases at V and 4 bases at J, with 13 bases between the two ends. This CDR3 spans 14 amino acids. DNA for the CDR3: TGTGCCAGCAGCCCGACAGAGAAAGGCTATGGCTACACCTTC. Residues: CASSPTEKGYGYTF.

The chain joins TRBV15 to TRBJ2-7, with 12 bases identical to TRBD2. This CDR3 region has 17 residues. J lost 2 bases, V lost 2 bases, and 7 bases had no gene match. Germline V CDR1 and CDR2: LNHNV, YYDKDF (reference sequence). DNA of the CDR3: TGTGCCACCAGCAGACCTAGCGGGAGGGCCGGTACCTACGAGCAGTACTTC. It encodes CATSRPSGRAGTYEQYF.

This clonotype was seen ten or more times. J is TRBJ1-3 and V is TRBV12-3 or TRBV12-4; perhaps TRBD1 as D (6 bases). This CDR3 spans 16 amino acids. The V gene lost 6 bases and the J gene lost 0 bases, with 15 bases spanning the gap. The CDR3 is CASSLEGGYSGNTIYF. CDR3 bases: TGTGCCAGCAGCCTTGAGGGGGGTTACTCTGGAAACACCATATATTTT.

The chain couples TRBV6-7 to TRBJ2-3; 11 bases align to TRBD2. TRBV6-7 is classed as an ORF, of uncertain function. V shed 5 bases and J 2 bases; nucleotides not matched to a gene: 6. This CDR3 comprises 16 residues. Here the CDR3 DNA reads TGTGCCAGCAGTCACCCGACTAGCGGGAACACAGATACGCAGTATTTT. Its protein is CASSHPTSGNTDTQYF.

This clonotype was found a few times. CDR3 amino acids: CAISESKGSYTGELFF. CDR3 coding DNA: TGTGCCATCAGTGAGTCAAAGGGAAGTTACACCGGGGAGCTGTTTTTT. The genes are TRBV10-3 and TRBJ2-2, with D uncertain. V was shortened by 0 bases and J by 3 bases, with 11 bases between the two germline ends. The CDR3 runs 16 residues. CDR1 and CDR2 (germline): ENHRY, SYGVKD.

This clonotype showed up many times. The CDR3 nucleotides read TGTGCCAGCAGCCCCCTGATAGCGGGGGGGCCGTGGGAGCCCCAGTACTTC. It encodes CASSPLIAGGPWEPQYF. The chain has TRBV7-8 and TRBJ2-5; 11 bases fit TRBD2. Germline CDR1 reads SGHVS; CDR2 reads FQNEAQ. This CDR3 comprises 17 residues. With V trimmed by 5 bases and J by 9 bases, 17 bases remained unmatched.

At least ten counts were recorded for this clonotype. The rearrangement uses TRBV4-2 and TRBJ1-5, with D uncertain. The CDR3 has 14 residues. V gave up 1 base and J gave up 2 bases, with 6 bases separating them. Germline V lookup: CDR1 LGHNA, CDR2 YNFKEQ. CDR3 nucleotides: TGTGCCAGCAGCCAAGTTGGGGGCAATCAGCCCCAGCATTTT. Translated, it gives CASSQVGGNQPQHF.